A selection of T cell receptor beta chains follows, all from one sample in a study of PD-L1 blockade in urothelial cancer. Profiling relied on immunoSEQ multiplex PCR, and the TCRdb table lists in-frame clones only, not all of them. The sample shows around 100,000 clones, over 75% of them seen only once. Specimen: PBMCs, collected around atezolizumab (anti-PD-L1) treatment. Source of these receptors: a man in his forties or fifties with urothelial cancer. CDR3s include the opening cysteine and the closing phenylalanine or tryptophan. D genes are given only for firm matches. A clone size is listed for some rows: how often the clone was seen (once, few, many), or a class if it is expanded.

d_call,v_call,cdr3_length,j_call,clone_size,cdr3_nt,cdr3_aa
TRBD1,TRBV6-6,15,TRBJ2-7,.,TGTGCCAGCAGTTACTCGCCTGGGACAGCCTACGAGCAGTACTTC,CASSYSPGTAYEQYF
.,TRBV29-1,12,TRBJ2-7,.,TGCAGCGTTGAGGTGACAGTCTACGAGCAGTACTTC,CSVEVTVYEQYF
.,TRBV2,14,TRBJ1-2,few,TGTGCCAGCAGTCTCGAGGACACCGCGTATGGCTACACCTTC,CASSLEDTAYGYTF
.,TRBV7-9,15,TRBJ1-6,.,TGTGCCAGCAGCCAGGGGCCTGCGGATAATTCACCCCTCCACTTT,CASSQGPADNSPLHF
TRBD2,TRBV5-1,15,TRBJ2-7,.,TGCGCCAGCAGTTATAGCGGGGCCGACTCCTACGAGCAGTACTTC,CASSYSGADSYEQYF
TRBD1,TRBV11-2,17,TRBJ2-5,.,TGTGCCAGCAGCCTAAGCCCGACAGGGTTTACGGAGGAGACCCAGTACTTC,CASSLSPTGFTEETQYF
TRBD1,TRBV28,17,TRBJ1-6,.,TGTGCCAGCAGTATCGGACAGGGAGGGTTCTATAATTCACCCCTCCACTTT,CASSIGQGGFYNSPLHF
.,TRBV30,15,TRBJ2-1,.,TGTGCCTGGAGTGTTATGGCGGGACCGCTCAATGAGCAGTTCTTC,CAWSVMAGPLNEQFF
.,TRBV9,15,TRBJ2-7,.,TGTGCCAGCAGCTCCTCCGGGACTGCTACCTACGAGCAGTACTTC,CASSSSGTATYEQYF
TRBD1,TRBV5-1,14,TRBJ1-1,.,TGCGCCAGCAGCATTACAGGGGTAAACACTGAAGCTTTCTTT,CASSITGVNTEAFF
.,TRBV29-1,14,TRBJ2-1,few,TGCAGCGTTACCTCTCGGTCAGGGGGGAATGAGCAGTTCTTC,CSVTSRSGGNEQFF
.,TRBV27,11,TRBJ2-5,.,TGTGCCAGCAGTAGTTGGCAGACCCAGTACTTC,CASSSWQTQYF